This T cell receptor beta chain was documented in a study of Graves' ophthalmopathy and Graves' hyperthyroidism. This clonotype has more than one count but fewer than ten. Its target is unknown. Amplification targeted the TCR beta CDR3 regions, with RNA transcripts as the source material. HTBI-primed RT-PCR formed the first round, and a multiplex PCR formed the second. TCRdb used MiXCR to reprocess the multiplex PCR reads, holding one entry per CDR3 protein. The sample has about 660,000 distinct CDR3 sequences; about 38% are singletons. Uncontrolled infections, pregnancy, lactation or other autoimmune diseases led to patient exclusion. Findings of the study overall: A classifier, a 13-signature model, separated ophthalmopathy from stable hyperthyroidism with approximately 88% sensitivity and approximately 80% specificity. Blood also carried most expanded thyroid clonotypes exceeding 0.001 frequency.

The sample was peripheral blood. The clonotype was recovered from an adult man with Graves' ophthalmopathy.

This chain's CDR3 is CASREDRSSYNSPLHF. CDR3 coding DNA: TGTGCCAGCAGAGAGGACAGGAGCTCCTATAATTCACCCCTCCACTTT. The chain links TRBV7-2 to TRBJ1-6, with TRBD1 identical over 7 bases. The ends lost 6 bases at V and 0 bases at J; junction bases unmatched: 5. This CDR3 has 16 residues. The germline CDR1 and CDR2 sequences are SGHTA and FQGNSA.